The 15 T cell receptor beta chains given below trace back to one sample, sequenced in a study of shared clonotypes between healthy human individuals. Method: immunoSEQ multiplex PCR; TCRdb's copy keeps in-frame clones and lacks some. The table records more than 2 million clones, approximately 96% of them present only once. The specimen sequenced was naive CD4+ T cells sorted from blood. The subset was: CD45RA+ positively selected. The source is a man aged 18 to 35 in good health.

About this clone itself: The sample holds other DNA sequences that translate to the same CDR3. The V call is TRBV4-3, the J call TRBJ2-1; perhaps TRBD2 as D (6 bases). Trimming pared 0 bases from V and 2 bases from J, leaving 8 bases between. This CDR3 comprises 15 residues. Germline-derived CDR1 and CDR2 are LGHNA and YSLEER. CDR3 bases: TGCGCCAGCAGCCAAGAGGGGGGTACCTACAATGAGCAGTTCTTC. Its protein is CASSQEGGTYNEQFF.

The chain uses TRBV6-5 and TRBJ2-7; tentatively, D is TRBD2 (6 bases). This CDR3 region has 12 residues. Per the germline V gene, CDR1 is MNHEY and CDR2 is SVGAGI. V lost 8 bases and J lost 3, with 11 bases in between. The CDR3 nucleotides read TGTGCCAGCCGCGGGACTCTCTACGAGCAGTACTTC. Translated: CASRGTLYEQYF.

The CDR3 protein is CASSSPPDNTEAFF. In nucleotides, the CDR3 is TGTGCCAGCAGTTCACCTCCCGACAACACTGAAGCTTTCTTT. This chain uses TRBV27 with TRBJ1-1; D remains ambiguous. This CDR3 is built from 14 residues. Germline lookup yields CDR1 MNHEY and CDR2 SMNVEV (reference sequence). V lost 4 bases to trimming and J lost 2 bases, with 11 bases between them.

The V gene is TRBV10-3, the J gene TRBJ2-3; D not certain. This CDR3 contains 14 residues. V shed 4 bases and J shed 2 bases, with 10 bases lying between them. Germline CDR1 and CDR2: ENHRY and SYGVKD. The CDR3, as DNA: TGTGCCATCAGTGCCGTGGCAGCCACAGATACGCAGTATTTT. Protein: CAISAVAATDTQYF.

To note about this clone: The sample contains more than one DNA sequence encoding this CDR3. The CDR3 protein is CASSAGQSNYGYTF. CDR3 DNA sequence: TGTGCCAGCAGCGCCGGACAGTCTAACTATGGCTACACCTTC. The chain combines TRBV9 with TRBJ1-2, with D possibly TRBD1 on 6 matching bases. V gave up 3 bases and J gave up 0 bases, with 9 bases separating them. Germline V gene data show CDR1 as SGDLS and CDR2 as YYNGEE. The CDR3 extends over 14 amino acids.

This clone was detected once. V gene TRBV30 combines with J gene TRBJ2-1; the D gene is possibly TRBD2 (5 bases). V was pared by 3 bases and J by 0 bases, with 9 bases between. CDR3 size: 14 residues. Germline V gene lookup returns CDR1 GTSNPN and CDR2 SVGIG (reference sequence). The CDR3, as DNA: TGTGCCTGGAGAAGCGGAAGCTCCTACAATGAGCAGTTCTTC. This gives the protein CAWRSGSSYNEQFF.

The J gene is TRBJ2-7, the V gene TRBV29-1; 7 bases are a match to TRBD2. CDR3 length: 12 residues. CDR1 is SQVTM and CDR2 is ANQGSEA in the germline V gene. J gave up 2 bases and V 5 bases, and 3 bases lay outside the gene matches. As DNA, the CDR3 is TGCAGCGTTTTGGGACTAACCTACGAGCAGTACTTC. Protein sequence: CSVLGLTYEQYF.

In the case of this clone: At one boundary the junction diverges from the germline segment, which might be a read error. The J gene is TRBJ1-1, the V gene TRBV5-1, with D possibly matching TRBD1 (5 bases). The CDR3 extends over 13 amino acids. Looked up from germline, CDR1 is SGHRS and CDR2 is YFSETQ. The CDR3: CAGRARENTEAFF. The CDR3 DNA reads TGCGCCGGCAGGGCGAGGGAGAACACTGAAGCTTTCTTT. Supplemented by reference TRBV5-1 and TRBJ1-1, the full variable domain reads KAGVTQTPRYLIKTRGQQVTLSCSPISGHRSVSWYQQTPGQGLQFLFEYFSETQRNKGNFPGRFSGRQFSNSRSEMNVSTLELGDSALYLCAGRARENTEAFFGQGTRLTVV.

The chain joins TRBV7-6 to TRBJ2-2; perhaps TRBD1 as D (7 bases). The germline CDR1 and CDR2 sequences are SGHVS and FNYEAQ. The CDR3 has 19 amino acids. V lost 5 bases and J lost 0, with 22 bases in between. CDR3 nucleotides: TGTGCCAGCAGCCCCCGATTGGGCGGAGGGGGCCCGAACACCGGGGAGCTGTTTTTT. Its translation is CASSPRLGGGGPNTGELFF.

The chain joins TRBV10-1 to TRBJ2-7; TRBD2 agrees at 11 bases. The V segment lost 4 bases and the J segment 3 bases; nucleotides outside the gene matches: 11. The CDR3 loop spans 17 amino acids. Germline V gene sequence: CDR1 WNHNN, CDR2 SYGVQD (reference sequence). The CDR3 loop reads CASSAILPGLADYEQYF. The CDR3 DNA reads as TGCGCCAGCAGTGCGATACTACCGGGACTAGCGGACTACGAGCAGTACTTC.

The CDR3 sequence is CASSRQGASQTIYF. The CDR3 bases are TGTGCCAGCAGTCGACAGGGGGCTAGCCAGACCATATATTTT. V and J are TRBV2 and TRBJ1-3, with 10 bases matching TRBD1. This CDR3 is 14 amino acids long. Germline lookup yields CDR1 SNHLY and CDR2 FYNNEI. J gave up 10 bases and V 5 bases, and 8 bases lay outside the gene matches.

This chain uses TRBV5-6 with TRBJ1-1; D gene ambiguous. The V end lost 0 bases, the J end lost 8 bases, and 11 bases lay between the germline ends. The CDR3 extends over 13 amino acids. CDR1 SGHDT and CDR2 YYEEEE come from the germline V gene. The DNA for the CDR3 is TGTGCCAGCAGCTTGGGGCCGTCGTCCGAAGCTTTCTTT. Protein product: CASSLGPSSEAFF. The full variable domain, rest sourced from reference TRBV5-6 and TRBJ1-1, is DAGVTQSPTHLIKTRGQQVTLRCSPKSGHDTVSWYQQALGQGPQFIFQYYEEEERQRGNFPDRFSGHQFPNYSSELNVNALLLGDSALYLCASSLGPSSEAFFGQGTRLTVV.

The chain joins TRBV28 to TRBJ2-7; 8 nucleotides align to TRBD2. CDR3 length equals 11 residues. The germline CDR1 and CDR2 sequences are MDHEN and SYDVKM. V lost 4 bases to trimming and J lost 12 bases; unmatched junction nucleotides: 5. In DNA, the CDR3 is TGTGCCAGCAGTTCCTTTCGGGAGGGGTACTTC. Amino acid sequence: CASSSFREGYF.

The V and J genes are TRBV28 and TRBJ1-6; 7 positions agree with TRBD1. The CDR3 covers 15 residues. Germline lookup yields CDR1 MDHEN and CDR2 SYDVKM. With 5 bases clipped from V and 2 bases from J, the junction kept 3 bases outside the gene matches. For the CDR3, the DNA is TGTGCCAGCAGTCGACAGGGCCCCTATAATTCACCCCTCCACTTT. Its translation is CASSRQGPYNSPLHF. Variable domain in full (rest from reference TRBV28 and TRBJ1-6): DVKVTQSSRYLVKRTGEKVFLECVQDMDHENMFWYRQDPGLGLRLIYFSYDVKMKEKGDIPEGYSVSREKKERFSLILESASTNQTSMYLCASSRQGPYNSPLHFGNGTRLTVT.

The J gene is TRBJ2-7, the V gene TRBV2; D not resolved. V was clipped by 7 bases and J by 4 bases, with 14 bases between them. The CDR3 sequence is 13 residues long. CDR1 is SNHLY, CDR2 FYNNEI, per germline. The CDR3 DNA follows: TGTGCCAGCAAGTACAGTCATCCTTACGAGCAGTACTTC. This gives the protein CASKYSHPYEQYF.